These T cell receptor beta chains were read from a single sample in a study of T cell changes during pregnancy in multiple sclerosis. The method was immunoSEQ multiplex PCR; TCRdb's version includes in-frame clones alone and lacks a portion of them. Counted here are approximately 60,000 clones, 91% occurring once; the ten biggest clones make up roughly 3.5%. The sequencing here drew on peripheral blood, taken after pregnancy. The receptors derive from a female donor in good health, enrolled as a control in a pregnancy study. The CDR3 runs from the conserved cysteine through the conserved F or W. Fields, in order: V gene, clone size, D gene, J gene, CDR3 protein, CDR3 DNA. D genes are given only for firm matches. Not every row has a clone size; where given, it reads once, few, many or a size class.

TRBV28	once	-	TRBJ1-2	CASSLADLGGGRAYGYTF	TGTGCCAGCAGCCTCGCCGACTTGGGGGGGGGTAGGGCCTATGGCTACACCTTC
TRBV7-2	-	-	TRBJ2-5	CASSLILQETQYF	TGTGCCAGCAGCTTGATACTTCAAGAGACCCAGTACTTC
TRBV7-9	once	TRBD1	TRBJ1-1	CASSLHGDSPEAFF	TGTGCCAGCAGCTTGCATGGGGACAGCCCAGAAGCTTTCTTT
TRBV4-2	once	-	TRBJ1-4	CASSQEVRGRNEKLFF	TGTGCCAGCAGCCAAGAAGTACGGGGAAGGAATGAAAAACTGTTTTTT
TRBV5-6	-	-	TRBJ2-6	CASSPGGSGANVLTF	TGTGCCAGCAGCCCCGGAGGGTCTGGGGCCAACGTCCTGACTTTC
TRBV30	-	-	TRBJ1-2	CAWSLFWGGTSNAGYTF	TGTGCCTGGAGTCTTTTTTGGGGGGGGACCAGCAACGCGGGCTACACCTTC
TRBV6-5	once	-	TRBJ2-2	CATQKGWSTGELFF	TGTGCCACCCAGAAGGGGTGGAGCACCGGGGAGCTGTTTTTT
TRBV7-6	-	TRBD2	TRBJ2-1	CASSLKTSGSGDNEQFF	TGTGCCAGCAGCCTCAAGACTAGCGGGAGTGGAGACAATGAGCAGTTCTTC
TRBV5-1	-	TRBD1	TRBJ1-5	CASSLGAGGPQHF	TGCGCCAGCAGCTTGGGGGCAGGGGGTCCCCAGCATTTT
TRBV7-2	few	-	TRBJ1-5	CASSIRVDQPQHF	TGTGCCAGCAGCATCAGGGTTGATCAGCCCCAGCATTTT
TRBV7-9	-	TRBD2	TRBJ2-7	CASSPPIAGVDEQYF	TGTGCCAGCAGCCCCCCGATAGCGGGAGTGGACGAGCAGTACTTC
TRBV11-2	-	TRBD1	TRBJ2-5	CASSPGTGAEETQYF	TGTGCCAGCAGCCCCGGGACAGGGGCGGAAGAGACCCAGTACTTC
TRBV7-3	-	-	TRBJ2-2	CASSLTPVGELFF	TGTGCCAGCAGCTTAACCCCCGTGGGGGAGCTGTTTTTT